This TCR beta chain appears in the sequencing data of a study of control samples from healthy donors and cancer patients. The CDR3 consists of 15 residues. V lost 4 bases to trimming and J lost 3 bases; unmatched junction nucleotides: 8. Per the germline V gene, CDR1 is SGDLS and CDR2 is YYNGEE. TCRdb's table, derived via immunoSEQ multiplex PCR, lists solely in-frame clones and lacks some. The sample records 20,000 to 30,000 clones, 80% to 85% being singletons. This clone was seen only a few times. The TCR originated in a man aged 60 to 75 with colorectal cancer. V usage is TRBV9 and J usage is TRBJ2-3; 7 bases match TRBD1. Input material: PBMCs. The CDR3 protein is CASSFTGVSTDTQYF. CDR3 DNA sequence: TGTGCCAGCAGCTTTACAGGGGTTTCGACAGATACGCAGTATTTT. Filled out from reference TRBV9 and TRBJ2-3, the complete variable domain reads DSGVTQTPKHLITATGQRVTLRCSPRSGDLSVYWYQQSLDQGLQFLIQYYNGEERAKGNILERFSAQQFPDLHSELNLSSLELGDSALYFCASSFTGVSTDTQYFGPGTRLTVL.